The 26 T cell receptor beta chains below come from one sample, sequenced in a study of cytomegalovirus exposure and HLA in healthy donors. PCR was performed using 60 Vbeta and 13 Jbeta primers. Only in-frame clones appear in the TCRdb table, and some are missing; sequencing was by immunoSEQ multiplex PCR. Of 150,000 or so clones listed, 84% are singletons. The sequenced sample consisted of PBMCs. These receptors came from a man between 18 and 35 years old in good health and CMV-seronegative.

Only a few counts were recorded for this clone. The V call is TRBV30, the J call TRBJ2-3; D remains ambiguous. CDR1 is GTSNPN and CDR2 is SVGIG in the germline V gene (reference sequence). This CDR3 has 11 amino acids. Between the trimmed V and J ends, which lost 5 bases and 4 bases, there was a span of 7 bases. The CDR3 DNA sequence: TGTGCCTGGCATCAGGCAGATACGCAGTATTTT. This translates into CAWHQADTQYF. Filled out from reference TRBV30 and TRBJ2-3, the complete variable domain reads SQTIHQWPATLVQPVGSPLSLECTVEGTSNPNLYWYRQAAGRGLQLLFYSVGIGQISSEVPQNLSASRPQDRQFILSSKKLLLSDSGFYLCAWHQADTQYFGPGTRLTVL.

The J gene is TRBJ1-5, the V gene TRBV4-1; D gene ambiguous. V was cut by 1 base and J by 0 bases, with 7 bases left in between. Germline V gene data show CDR1 as MGHRA and CDR2 as YSYEKL. The CDR3 has 15 amino acids. The CDR3 DNA follows: TGCGCCAGCAGCCAAGTCCTCTATAGCAATCAGCCCCAGCATTTT. Encoded protein: CASSQVLYSNQPQHF.

This clone has just a few counts. CDR3 in DNA: TGTGCCAGCATCCTAGAACTCACCTACAATGAGCAGTTCTTC. It translates to CASILELTYNEQFF. The chain has TRBV2 and TRBJ2-1; D is unclear. Per the germline V gene, CDR1 is SNHLY and CDR2 is FYNNEI. The CDR3 consists of 14 residues. V lost 7 bases and J 2 bases, leaving 12 bases between the germline ends.

J is TRBJ1-5 and V is TRBV7-8, with D maybe TRBD1 (5 bases). CDR3 size: 15 residues. The V end lost 2 bases, the J end lost 2 bases, and 10 bases lay between the germline ends. Germline V CDR1 and CDR2: SGHVS, FQNEAQ. The CDR3 loop reads CASSLPGSGNQPQHF. In DNA, the CDR3 is TGTGCCAGCAGCTTACCAGGGTCTGGCAATCAGCCCCAGCATTTT.

The rearrangement links TRBV7-2 to TRBJ2-5, with a weak D call TRBD1 (5 bases). Germline V gene sequence: CDR1 SGHTA, CDR2 FQGNSA. The CDR3 has 11 residues. V was cut by 5 bases and J by 10 bases, with 11 bases left in between. The CDR3 reads CASSPQGVQYF. The CDR3 DNA reads TGTGCCAGCAGCCCCCAGGGTGTCCAGTACTTC.

This chain links TRBV7-9 with TRBJ2-1; 7 bases agree with TRBD2. Trimming took 5 bases from V and 4 from J; bases not matched to a gene: 8. The CDR3 is made up of 15 amino acids. Looked up from germline, CDR1 is SEHNR and CDR2 is FQNEAQ (reference sequence). The CDR3 DNA follows: TGTGCCAGCAGCCGGACGGGGGGATTTTACAATGAGCAGTTCTTC. Residues: CASSRTGGFYNEQFF.

The V call is TRBV5-1, the J call TRBJ2-1; D is possibly TRBD2 (6 bases). This CDR3 spans 14 amino acids. Germline V CDR1 and CDR2: SGHRS, YFSETQ. The V end lost 0 bases, the J end lost 4 bases, and 8 bases lay between the germline ends. The CDR3 bases are TGCGCCAGCAGCTTGGGCGGGAAGTACAATGAGCAGTTCTTC. Translation: CASSLGGKYNEQFF.

The J gene is TRBJ2-2, the V gene TRBV7-2; a weak D match, TRBD2 (5 bases). The CDR3 is 16 amino acids. V lost 0 bases and J 3 bases, leaving 11 bases between the germline ends. Looked up from germline, CDR1 is SGHTA and CDR2 is FQGNSA. DNA for the CDR3: TGTGCCAGCAGCTTAGCGTCTGGCGGGTACACCGGGGAGCTGTTTTTT. Amino acid sequence: CASSLASGGYTGELFF.

V and J are TRBV2 and TRBJ2-5; TRBD1 might be the D (6 bases). This CDR3 contains 14 residues. Trimming took 4 bases from V and 5 from J, leaving 14 bases between them. Germline V gene lookup returns CDR1 SNHLY and CDR2 FYNNEI. Written as DNA, the CDR3 is TGTGCCAGCAGTGCGGCAGGGGTAATGGAGACCCAGTACTTC. Translated: CASSAAGVMETQYF.

The table lists this clone with a count of one. The CDR3 region has the DNA TGTGCCAGCAGGGGCTACTCTGGAAACACCATATATTTT. It translates to CASRGYSGNTIYF. The chain recombines TRBV6-1 with TRBJ1-3; D is uncertain. The CDR3 is made up of 13 amino acids. Germline V gives CDR1 MNHNS, CDR2 SASEGT. With 6 bases removed from V and 0 bases from J, the gap between germline ends came to 6 bases.

The CDR3 DNA reads TGTGCCAGCAGCACACCTATAACGGGGACAGGGGATATTCCAACTAATGAAAAACTGTTTTTT. Translating it yields CASSTPITGTGDIPTNEKLFF. The V gene is TRBV7-8, the J gene TRBJ1-4; 10 positions agree with TRBD1. The V gene end was trimmed by 5 bases and the J gene end by 0 bases; junction bases not matched to a gene: 18. The CDR3 has 21 amino acids. Germline loops: CDR1 SGHVS, CDR2 FQNEAQ. The full variable domain, in which reference TRBV7-8 and TRBJ1-4 provide the parts outside the CDR3, is GAGVSQSPRYKVAKRGQDVALRCDPISGHVSLFWYQQALGQGPEFLTYFQNEAQLDKSGLPSDRFFAERPEGSVSTLKIQRTQQEDSAVYLCASSTPITGTGDIPTNEKLFFGSGTQLSVL.

The rearrangement uses TRBV6-1 and TRBJ1-3; D call uncertain. V was shortened by 6 bases and J by 0 bases, with 12 bases between the two germline ends. The germline gives CDR1 MNHNS, CDR2 SASEGT. CDR3 size: 15 residues. CDR3 in DNA: TGTGCCAGCAGGACGGGGATGTCCTCTGGAAACACCATATATTTT. The encoded protein is CASRTGMSSGNTIYF.

In this sample, this clone turned up a few times. This chain connects TRBV7-8 to TRBJ2-7, with 13 bases matching TRBD2. The junction had 2 bases not matched to a gene; V was cut back by 3 bases and J by 3 bases. The CDR3 runs to 15 residues. Germline values: CDR1 SGHVS, CDR2 FQNEAQ. The CDR3 coding sequence is TGTGCCAGCAGCTTGGGACTAGCGGGGTACTACGAGCAGTACTTC. Amino acid sequence: CASSLGLAGYYEQYF.

This clone was seen once. The chain recombines TRBV7-2 with TRBJ2-1; 12 nucleotides align to TRBD2. The germline V gene encodes CDR1 SGHTA and CDR2 FQGNSA. V lost 5 bases, J lost 9 bases, and 17 bases stayed unmatched. This CDR3 region has 18 residues. The CDR3 region is CASSPRLAGAPWGGEQFF. CDR3 nucleotide sequence: TGTGCCAGCAGCCCTAGACTAGCGGGAGCCCCATGGGGGGGTGAGCAGTTCTTC.

In regard to this clone: An end of the junction does not agree with germline; a read error may underlie this. V and J are TRBV7-7 and TRBJ2-5, with 8 bases identical to TRBD2. The CDR3 is 19 residues long. Germline V gene data show CDR1 as SSHAT and CDR2 as FNYEAQ (reference sequence). In DNA, the CDR3 is TGTGCTAGCAGCTTAGGGGTAGCGGGGCCTCCAGGAAGACAAGAGACCCAGTACTTC. The encoded protein is CASSLGVAGPPGRQETQYF.

This clone was seen a handful of times. The chain uses TRBV5-4 and TRBJ1-2, with a weak D call TRBD1 (5 bases). This CDR3 has 15 amino acids. The V gene's germline CDR1 is SGHNT and CDR2 YYREEE (reference sequence). Trimming pared 1 base from V and 8 bases from J, leaving 18 bases between. The CDR3 reads CASSLKDGREGGYTF. CDR3 nucleotide sequence: TGTGCCAGCAGCTTGAAGGACGGCAGGGAGGGAGGCTACACCTTC.

The chain carries TRBV5-1 and TRBJ2-1, with TRBD1 matching over 10 bases. Germline V gene lookup returns CDR1 SGHRS and CDR2 YFSETQ. Losses at the gene ends were 4 bases for V and 2 bases for J; bases not matched to a gene: 6. This CDR3 has 16 amino acids. CDR3 sequence reads: CASSHPTGGAYNEQFF. CDR3 nucleotide sequence: TGCGCCAGCAGCCACCCGACAGGGGGCGCCTACAATGAGCAGTTCTTC.

The chain is built from TRBV11-2 and TRBJ2-1, with 13 bases identical to TRBD2. Germline CDR1 and CDR2: SGHAT and FQNNGV. V shed 4 bases, J shed 2 bases, and the junction held 2 bases outside the gene matches. The CDR3 spans 16 residues. The CDR3 protein is CASSSGLAGAYNEQFF. For the CDR3, the DNA is TGTGCCAGCAGCTCTGGACTAGCGGGGGCCTACAATGAGCAGTTCTTC.

The genes are TRBV6-5 and TRBJ1-6; D gene unclear. Per germline, CDR1 MNHEY and CDR2 SVGAGI. The ends were cut back, 6 bases at V and 14 bases at J, with 11 bases in the middle. The CDR3 sequence is 11 residues long. In nucleotides, the CDR3 is TGTGCCAGCAGACGAGGGTTAACCCTCCACTTT. Translated: CASRRGLTLHF.

The chain carries TRBV27 and TRBJ1-2, with 7 bases aligning to TRBD1. Germline V lookup: CDR1 MNHEY, CDR2 SMNVEV (reference sequence). V lost 6 bases to trimming and J lost 5 bases; unmatched junction nucleotides: 9. This CDR3 contains 14 residues. CDR3 nucleotides: TGTGCCAGCAGCCCACAGGGGCCTGGGTATGGCTACACCTTC. Residues: CASSPQGPGYGYTF.

This chain connects TRBV6-6 to TRBJ2-1; tentatively, D is TRBD2 (7 bases). The germline V and J ends were trimmed by 4 bases and 7 bases, with 17 bases remaining between them. Germline V gene sequence: CDR1 MNHNY, CDR2 SVGAGI (reference sequence). This CDR3 comprises 15 residues. CDR3 region: CASSSSARGPNEQFF. CDR3 coding DNA: TGTGCCAGCAGTTCCTCGGCGCGGGGGCCTAATGAGCAGTTCTTC.

CDR3 nucleotide sequence: TGTGCCAGCAGCCCATCAGGGGCAGGGAATCAGCCCCAGCATTTT. It translates to CASSPSGAGNQPQHF. This rearrangement joins TRBV27 to TRBJ1-5; TRBD1 might be the D (6 bases). Looked up from germline, CDR1 is MNHEY and CDR2 is SMNVEV (reference sequence). Between the trimmed V and J ends, which lost 6 bases and 4 bases, there was a span of 16 bases. CDR3 length: 15 amino acids.

V and J are TRBV19 and TRBJ2-5; D is uncertain. This CDR3 comprises 12 residues. Germline V lookup: CDR1 LNHDA, CDR2 SQIVND (reference sequence). V was shortened by 4 bases and J by 1 base, with 4 bases between the two germline ends. Here the CDR3 reads CASSRGQETQYF. In DNA, the CDR3 is TGTGCCAGTAGTAGAGGCCAAGAGACCCAGTACTTC.

This clone has only one observation. This chain links TRBV30 with TRBJ2-1, with a weak D call TRBD2 (5 bases). The germline gives CDR1 GTSNPN, CDR2 SVGIG (reference sequence). Trimming took 0 bases from V and 9 from J, leaving 6 bases between them. The CDR3 length is 11 residues. CDR3 amino acids: CAWSVGGEQFF. The CDR3 DNA sequence: TGTGCCTGGAGTGTAGGAGGTGAGCAGTTCTTC.

This clone was observed a handful of times. V is TRBV21-1 and J is TRBJ1-6. TRBV21-1 is a documented pseudogene. The CDR3 has 17 residues. The CDR3 region is CASSKEEGGSYNSPLHF. The CDR3 DNA reads TGTGCCAGCAGCAAAGAGGAGGGTGGCTCCTATAATTCACCCCTCCACTTT.

The chain links TRBV9 to TRBJ2-1, with no clear D. The CDR3 has 16 amino acids. Looked up from germline, CDR1 is SGDLS and CDR2 is YYNGEE. Trimming shortened V by 0 bases and J by 2 bases, and 12 bases separated the two germline ends. This CDR3 reads CASSVVAGATYNEQFF. The CDR3 DNA is TGTGCCAGCAGCGTAGTGGCAGGCGCGACCTACAATGAGCAGTTCTTC.